This T cell receptor (beta chain) is drawn from a study of neurological immune-mediated disorders. Study-level results: The absence of any CDR3 amino acid sequence shared by expanded clones across subjects suggests that repertoires were private in all groups. Patients with HTLV-1-associated myelopathy had the highest level of TCR clonal expansion, whereas patients with multiple sclerosis had the lowest level, falling beneath the level found in healthy controls.

The CDR3 extends over 13 amino acids. V gave up 7 bases and J gave up 6 bases; unmatched junction bases: 8. A 10-nucleotide random UMI tagged transcripts in template-switch 5'RACE cDNA synthesis. Each CDR3 protein is one row after TCRdb ran MiXCR on the 5' RACE reads. The sample contains under 40,000 distinct CDR3 sequences, 6% to 7.5% of which appear only once. This clonotype was seen at least ten times. The antigen remains unidentified. The sequence was collected from a man between 50 and 59 years old in good health. Source material: CD4+ T cells from blood. J is TRBJ2-5 and V is TRBV12-3 or TRBV12-4; TRBD2 matches at 7 bases. CDR3 in DNA: TGTGCCAGCACCATGGGCGGGAGACAGACCCAGTACTTC. Encoded protein: CASTMGGRQTQYF.